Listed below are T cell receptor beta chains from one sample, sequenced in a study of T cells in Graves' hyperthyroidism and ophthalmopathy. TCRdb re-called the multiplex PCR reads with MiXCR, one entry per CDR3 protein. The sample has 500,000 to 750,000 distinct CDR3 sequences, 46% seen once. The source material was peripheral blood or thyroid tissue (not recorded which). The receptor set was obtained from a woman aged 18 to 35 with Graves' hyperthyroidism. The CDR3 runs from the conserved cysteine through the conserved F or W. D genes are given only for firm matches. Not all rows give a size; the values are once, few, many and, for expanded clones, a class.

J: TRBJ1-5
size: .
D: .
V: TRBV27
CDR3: CASSFDDGQPQHF
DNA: TGTGCCAGCAGTTTTGATGACGGACAGCCCCAGCATTTT

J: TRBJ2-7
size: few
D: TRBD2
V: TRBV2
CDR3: CASVRTSGNNEQYF
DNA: TGTGCCAGCGTAAGGACTAGCGGGAACAATGAGCAGTACTTC

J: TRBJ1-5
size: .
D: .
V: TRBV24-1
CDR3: CATSARLGGGQPQHF
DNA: TGTGCCACCAGTGCTAGACTCGGGGGTGGTCAGCCCCAGCATTTT

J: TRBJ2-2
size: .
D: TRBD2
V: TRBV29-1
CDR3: CSARQGTSGSEAAFGGELFF
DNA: TGCAGCGCTAGACAGGGGACTAGCGGGAGTGAGGCGGCATTCGGCGGGGAGCTGTTTTTT

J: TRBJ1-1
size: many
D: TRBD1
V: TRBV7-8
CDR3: CASSFAGGEDTEAFF
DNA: TGTGCCAGCAGCTTTGCAGGGGGCGAGGACACTGAAGCTTTCTTT

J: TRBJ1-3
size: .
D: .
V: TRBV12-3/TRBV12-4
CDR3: CASSVSTGGTIYF
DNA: TGTGCCAGCAGTGTCTCGACGGGAGGCACCATATATTTT

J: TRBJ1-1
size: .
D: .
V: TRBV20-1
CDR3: CSARVGRQAFF
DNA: TGCAGTGCTAGGGTGGGAAGACAAGCTTTCTTT

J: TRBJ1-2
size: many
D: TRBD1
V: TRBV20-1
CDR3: CSASANRGYNYGYTF
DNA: TGCAGTGCTAGCGCTAACAGGGGATACAACTATGGCTACACCTTC

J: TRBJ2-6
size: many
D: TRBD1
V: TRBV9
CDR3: CASSVRAGGAGANVLTF
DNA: TGTGCCAGCAGCGTAAGGGCAGGGGGCGCGGGGGCCAACGTCCTGACTTTC

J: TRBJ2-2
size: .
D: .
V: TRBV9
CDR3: CASSVEGYGYTGELFF
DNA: TGTGCCAGCAGCGTAGAGGGATATGGCTACACCGGGGAGCTGTTTTTT

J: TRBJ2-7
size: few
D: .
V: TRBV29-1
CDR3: CSVGDGHYEQYF
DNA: TGCAGCGTTGGGGACGGGCACTACGAGCAGTACTTC

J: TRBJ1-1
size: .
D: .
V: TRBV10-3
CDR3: CAISVAGENTEAFF
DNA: TGTGCCATCAGTGTTGCGGGAGAGAACACTGAAGCTTTCTTT

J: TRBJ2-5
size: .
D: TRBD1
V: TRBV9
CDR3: CASSAPYRGQETQYF
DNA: TGCGCCAGCAGCGCCCCATACAGGGGGCAGGAGACCCAGTACTTC

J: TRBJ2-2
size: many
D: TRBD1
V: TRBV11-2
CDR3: CASSPGTATTGELFF
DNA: TGTGCCAGCAGCCCGGGGACAGCAACGACCGGGGAGCTGTTTTTT

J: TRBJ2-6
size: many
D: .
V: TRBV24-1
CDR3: CATSDHMLADSGANVLTF
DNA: TGTGCCACCAGTGACCACATGTTAGCGGACTCTGGGGCCAACGTCCTGACTTTC

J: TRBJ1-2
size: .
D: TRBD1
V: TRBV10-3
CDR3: CAISDLGQGAWGYTF
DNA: TGTGCCATCAGTGACCTTGGACAGGGGGCATGGGGCTACACCTTC

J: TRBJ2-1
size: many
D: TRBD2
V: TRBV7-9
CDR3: CASSISGTSNEQFF
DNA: TGTGCCAGCAGCATCTCCGGGACTAGCAATGAGCAGTTCTTC

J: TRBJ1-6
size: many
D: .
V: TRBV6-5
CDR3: CASSYSRGSPLHF
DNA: TGTGCCAGCAGTTACTCCAGGGGTTCACCCCTCCACTTT

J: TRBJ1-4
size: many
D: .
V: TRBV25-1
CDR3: CASSEWRGQATNEKLFF
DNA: TGTGCCAGCAGTGAATGGAGGGGCCAGGCAACTAATGAAAAACTGTTTTTT

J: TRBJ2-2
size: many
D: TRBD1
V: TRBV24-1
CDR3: CATSDSPGTAPFGELFF
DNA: TGTGCCACCAGTGATTCCCCGGGGACAGCGCCATTTGGGGAGCTGTTTTTT

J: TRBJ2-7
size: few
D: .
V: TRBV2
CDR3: CASSAERNEQYF
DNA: TGTGCCAGCAGCGCGGAACGGAACGAGCAGTACTTC

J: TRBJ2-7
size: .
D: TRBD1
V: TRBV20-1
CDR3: CSATRQGDEQYF
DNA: TGCAGTGCTACTCGACAGGGGGACGAGCAGTACTTC

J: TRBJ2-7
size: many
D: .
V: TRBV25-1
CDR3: CASSELKDEQYF
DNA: TGTGCCAGCAGTGAATTGAAGGACGAGCAGTACTTC

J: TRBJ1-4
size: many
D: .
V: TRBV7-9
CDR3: CASSSTRTVVFF
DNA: TGTGCCAGCAGCTCCACACGCACGGTTGTGTTTTTT

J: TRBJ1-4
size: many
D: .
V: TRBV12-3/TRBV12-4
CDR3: CASSLQGLGFGKLFF
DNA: TGTGCCAGCAGTCTACAGGGACTCGGATTTGGAAAACTGTTTTTT

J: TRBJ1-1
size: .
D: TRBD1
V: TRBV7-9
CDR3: CACSRDRPLNTEAFF
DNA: TGTGCCTGCAGCCGGGACAGGCCTCTGAACACTGAAGCTTTCTTT

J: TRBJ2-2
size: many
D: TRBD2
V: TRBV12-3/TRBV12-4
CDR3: CASVKSAGGHGELFF
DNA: TGTGCCAGCGTCAAGTCTGCGGGAGGTCACGGGGAGCTGTTTTTT

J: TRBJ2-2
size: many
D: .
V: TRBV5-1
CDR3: CASRTAMNTGELFF
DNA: TGCGCCAGCCGGACAGCAATGAACACCGGGGAGCTGTTTTTT

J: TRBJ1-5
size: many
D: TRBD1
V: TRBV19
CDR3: CASSIDRGDGQPQHF
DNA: TGTGCCAGTAGTATCGACAGGGGTGATGGGCAGCCCCAGCATTTT

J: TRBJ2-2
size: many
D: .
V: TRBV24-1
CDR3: CATSDIRQDANTGELFF
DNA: TGTGCCACCAGTGACATACGACAGGACGCGAACACCGGGGAGCTGTTTTTT

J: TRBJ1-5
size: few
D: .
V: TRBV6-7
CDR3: CASRADGGGYQPQHF
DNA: TGTGCCAGCAGGGCGGACGGGGGGGGGTACCAGCCCCAGCATTTT

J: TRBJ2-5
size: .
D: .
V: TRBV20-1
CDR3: CSATWETQYF
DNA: TGCAGTGCTACGTGGGAGACCCAGTACTTC

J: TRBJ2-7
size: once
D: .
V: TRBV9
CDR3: CASSHPLDGSYEQYF
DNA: TGTGCCAGCAGCCACCCCTTGGACGGATCCTACGAGCAGTACTTC

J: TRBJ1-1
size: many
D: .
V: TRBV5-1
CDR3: CASSLIGLAEAFF
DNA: TGCGCCAGCAGCTTGATAGGGCTGGCTGAAGCTTTCTTT

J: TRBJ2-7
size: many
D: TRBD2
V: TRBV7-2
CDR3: CASRRGNGEQYF
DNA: TGTGCCAGCAGGCGGGGGAATGGCGAGCAGTACTTC

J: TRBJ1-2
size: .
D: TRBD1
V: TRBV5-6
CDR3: CASSDRGGNYGYTF
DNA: TGTGCCAGTAGCGACAGGGGCGGGAACTATGGCTACACCTTC

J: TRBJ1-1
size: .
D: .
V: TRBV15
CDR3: CATSSLDPETEAFF
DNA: TGTGCCACCAGCAGCTTAGACCCAGAAACTGAAGCTTTCTTT

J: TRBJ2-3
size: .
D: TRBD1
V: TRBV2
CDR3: CASSRDRGRGDTQYF
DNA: TGTGCCAGCAGTCGTGACAGGGGGCGCGGAGATACGCAGTATTTT

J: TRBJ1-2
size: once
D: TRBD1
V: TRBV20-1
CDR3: CSASSPFVGQANYGYTF
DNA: TGCAGTGCCAGCTCACCATTCGTGGGACAGGCCAACTATGGCTACACCTTC

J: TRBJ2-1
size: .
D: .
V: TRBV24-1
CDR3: CATSDPGRGVDEQFF
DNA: TGTGCCACCAGTGACCCGGGTCGGGGTGTCGATGAGCAGTTCTTC

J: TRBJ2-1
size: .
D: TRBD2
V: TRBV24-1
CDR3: CATSGSGTSAYNEQFF
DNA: TGTGCCACCAGTGGTTCCGGGACTAGCGCTTACAATGAGCAGTTCTTC

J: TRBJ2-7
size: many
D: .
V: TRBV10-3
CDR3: CAISGQGFDEQYF
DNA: TGTGCCATCAGTGGCCAGGGATTTGACGAGCAGTACTTC

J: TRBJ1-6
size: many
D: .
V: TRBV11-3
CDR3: CASSGASELNSPLHF
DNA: TGTGCCAGCAGCGGAGCCTCGGAACTCAATTCACCCCTCCACTTT

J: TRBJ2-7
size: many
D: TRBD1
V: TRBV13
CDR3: CASSLTVPGTEGGYEQYF
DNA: TGTGCCAGCAGCTTAACGGTACCTGGGACAGAAGGAGGCTACGAGCAGTACTTC